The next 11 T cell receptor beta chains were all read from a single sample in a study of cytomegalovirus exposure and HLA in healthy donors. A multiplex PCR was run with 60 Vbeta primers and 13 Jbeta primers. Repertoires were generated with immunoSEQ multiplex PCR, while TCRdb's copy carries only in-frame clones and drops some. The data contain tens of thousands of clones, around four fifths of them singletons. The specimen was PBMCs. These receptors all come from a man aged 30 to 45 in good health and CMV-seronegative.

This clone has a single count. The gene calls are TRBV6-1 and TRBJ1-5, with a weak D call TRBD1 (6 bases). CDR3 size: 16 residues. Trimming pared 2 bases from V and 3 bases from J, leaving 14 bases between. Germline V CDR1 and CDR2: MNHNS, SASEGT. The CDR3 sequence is CASSENRVFPNQPQHF. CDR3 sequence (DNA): TGTGCCAGCAGTGAAAACAGGGTGTTTCCCAATCAGCCCCAGCATTTT.

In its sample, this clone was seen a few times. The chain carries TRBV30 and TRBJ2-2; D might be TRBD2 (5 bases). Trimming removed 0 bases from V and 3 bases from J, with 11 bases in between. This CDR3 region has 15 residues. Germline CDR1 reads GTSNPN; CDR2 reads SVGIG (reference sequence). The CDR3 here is CAWSVPGLDTGELFF. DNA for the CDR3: TGTGCCTGGAGTGTTCCCGGACTCGACACCGGGGAGCTGTTTTTT.

In nucleotides, the CDR3 is TGTGCCAGCAGCCCCAGGGACTACGAGCAGTACTTC. This sequence encodes CASSPRDYEQYF. This chain links TRBV7-9 with TRBJ2-7; maybe TRBD1 (5 bases). From germline, CDR1 is SEHNR and CDR2 FQNEAQ (reference sequence). The length of the CDR3 is 12 residues. The germline V and J ends were trimmed by 5 bases and 3 bases, with 8 bases remaining between them.

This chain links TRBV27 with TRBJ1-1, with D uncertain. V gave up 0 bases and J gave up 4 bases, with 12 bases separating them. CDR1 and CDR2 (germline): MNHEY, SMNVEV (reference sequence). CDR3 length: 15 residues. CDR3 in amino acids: CASSLSRGLGTEAFF. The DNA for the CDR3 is TGTGCCAGCAGTTTATCCCGGGGTCTTGGCACTGAAGCTTTCTTT.

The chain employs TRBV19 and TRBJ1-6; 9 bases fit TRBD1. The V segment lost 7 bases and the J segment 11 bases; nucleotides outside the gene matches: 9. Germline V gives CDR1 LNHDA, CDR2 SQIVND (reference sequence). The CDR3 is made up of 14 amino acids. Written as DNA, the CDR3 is TGTGCCAGTACCTCCGGGACAGGGTTTGCACCCCTCCACTTT. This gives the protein CASTSGTGFAPLHF.

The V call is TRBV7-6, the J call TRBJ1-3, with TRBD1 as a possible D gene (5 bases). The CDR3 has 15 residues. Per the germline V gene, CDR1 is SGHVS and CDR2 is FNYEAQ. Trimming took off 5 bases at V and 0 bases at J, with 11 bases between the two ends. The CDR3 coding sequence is TGTGCCAGCAGCGCCCGTACAGGCTCTGGAAACACCATATATTTT. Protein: CASSARTGSGNTIYF.

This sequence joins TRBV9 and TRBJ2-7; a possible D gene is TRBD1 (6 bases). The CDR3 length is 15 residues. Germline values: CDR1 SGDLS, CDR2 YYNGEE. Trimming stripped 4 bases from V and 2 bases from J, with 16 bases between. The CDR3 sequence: CASSSTGTLTYEQYF. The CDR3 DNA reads TGTGCCAGCAGCTCAACAGGGACACTTACCTACGAGCAGTACTTC.

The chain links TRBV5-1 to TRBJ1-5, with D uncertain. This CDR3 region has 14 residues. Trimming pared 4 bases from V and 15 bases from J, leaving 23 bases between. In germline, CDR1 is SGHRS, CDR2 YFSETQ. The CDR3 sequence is CASSPRGGPEVRHF. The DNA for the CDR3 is TGCGCCAGCAGCCCACGCGGAGGCCCGGAGGTCCGGCATTTT.

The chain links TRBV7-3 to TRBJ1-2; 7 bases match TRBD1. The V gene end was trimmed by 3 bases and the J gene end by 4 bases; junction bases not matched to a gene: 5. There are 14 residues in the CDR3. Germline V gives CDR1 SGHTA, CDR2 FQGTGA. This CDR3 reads CASSLTRDSYGYTF. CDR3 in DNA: TGTGCCAGCAGCTTGACCAGGGACAGCTATGGCTACACCTTC.

Here the CDR3 DNA reads TGTGCCAGCAGCAAGGGGGGGCCTCGGGGCAATCAGCCCCAGCATTTT. This codes for CASSKGGPRGNQPQHF. The rearrangement joins TRBV7-2 to TRBJ1-5; D may be TRBD1 (6 bases). The CDR3 runs to 16 residues. Germline CDR1 and CDR2: SGHTA and FQGNSA. Trimming took off 5 bases at V and 2 bases at J, with 16 bases between the two ends. Combining the CDR3 with reference TRBV7-2 and TRBJ1-5 gives the whole variable domain GAGVSQSPSNKVTEKGKDVELRCDPISGHTALYWYRQSLGQGLEFLIYFQGNSAPDKSGLPSDRFSAERTGGSVSTLTIQRTQQEDSAVYLCASSKGGPRGNQPQHFGDGTRLSIL.

The CDR3 sequence is CASSLGRGLNTEAFF. The CDR3, as DNA: TGTGCCAGCAGCTTAGGTAGGGGGCTGAACACTGAAGCTTTCTTT. The gene calls are TRBV11-3 and TRBJ1-1; 7 bases map to TRBD1. CDR3 length: 15 residues. The junction had 2 bases not matched to a gene; V was cut back by 1 base and J by 0 bases. Germline V gene lookup returns CDR1 SGHNT and CDR2 YENEEA. Drawing the rest from reference TRBV11-3 and TRBJ1-1, the complete variable domain is EAGVVQSPRYKIIEKKQPVAFWCNPISGHNTLYWYLQNLGQGPELLIRYENEEAVDDSQLPKDRFSAERLKGVDSTLKIQPAELGDSAVYLCASSLGRGLNTEAFFGQGTRLTVV.